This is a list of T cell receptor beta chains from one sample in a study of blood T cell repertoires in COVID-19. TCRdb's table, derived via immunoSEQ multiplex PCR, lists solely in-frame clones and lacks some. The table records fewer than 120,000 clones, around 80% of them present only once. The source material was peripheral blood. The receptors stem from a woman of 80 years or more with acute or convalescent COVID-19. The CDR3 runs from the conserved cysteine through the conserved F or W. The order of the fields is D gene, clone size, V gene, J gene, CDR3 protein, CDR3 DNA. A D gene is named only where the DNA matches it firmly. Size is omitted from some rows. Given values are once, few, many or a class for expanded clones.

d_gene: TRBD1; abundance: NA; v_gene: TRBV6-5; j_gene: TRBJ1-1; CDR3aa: CASNPWGQGGTEAFF; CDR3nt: TGTGCCAGCAACCCCTGGGGACAGGGGGGCACTGAAGCTTTCTTT
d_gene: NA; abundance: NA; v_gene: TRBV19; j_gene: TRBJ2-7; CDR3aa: CASSARSNSYEQYF; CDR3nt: TGTGCCAGTAGTGCCCGGAGTAACTCCTACGAGCAGTACTTC
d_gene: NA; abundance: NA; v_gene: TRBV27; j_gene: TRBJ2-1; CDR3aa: CASAQGSSYNEQFF; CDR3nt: TGTGCCAGCGCCCAGGGGAGCTCCTACAATGAGCAGTTCTTC
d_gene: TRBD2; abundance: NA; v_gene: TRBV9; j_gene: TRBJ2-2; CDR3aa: CASRWDLAGSNTGELFF; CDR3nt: TGTGCCAGCAGGTGGGATCTAGCGGGATCGAACACCGGGGAGCTGTTTTTT
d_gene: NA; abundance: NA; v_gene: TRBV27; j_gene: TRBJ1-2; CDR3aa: CASSPIDSAYYGYTF; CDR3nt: TGTGCCAGCAGTCCCATAGACAGTGCTTACTATGGCTACACCTTC
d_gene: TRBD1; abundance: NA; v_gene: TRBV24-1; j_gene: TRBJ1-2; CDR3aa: CATSRDSYGYTF; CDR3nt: TGTGCCACCTCCCGGGACAGCTATGGCTACACCTTC
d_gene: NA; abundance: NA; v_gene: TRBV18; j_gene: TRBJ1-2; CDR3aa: CASSGSGGYTF; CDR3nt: TGTGCCAGCTCGGGGAGTGGGGGCTACACCTTC
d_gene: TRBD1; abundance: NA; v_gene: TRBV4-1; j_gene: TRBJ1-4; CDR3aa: CASSQSGTGVEKLFF; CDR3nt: TGCGCCAGCAGCCAATCCGGGACAGGGGTGGAAAAACTGTTTTTT
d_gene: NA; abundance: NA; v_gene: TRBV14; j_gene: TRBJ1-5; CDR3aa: CASSLRGNQPQHF; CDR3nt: TGTGCCAGCAGCCTAAGGGGAAATCAGCCCCAGCATTTT
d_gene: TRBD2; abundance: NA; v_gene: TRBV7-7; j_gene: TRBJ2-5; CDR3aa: CASSLVPSGKETQYF; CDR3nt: TGTGCCAGCAGCTTAGTCCCTAGCGGAAAAGAGACCCAGTACTTC
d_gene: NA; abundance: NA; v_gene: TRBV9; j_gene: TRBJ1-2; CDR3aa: CASSVRGNGYTF; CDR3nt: TGTGCCAGCAGCGTCCGGGGTAATGGCTACACCTTC
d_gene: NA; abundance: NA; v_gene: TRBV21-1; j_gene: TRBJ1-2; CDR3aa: CASSAGQTNYGYTF; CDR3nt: TGTGCCAGCAGCGCAGGACAGACTAACTATGGCTACACCTTC
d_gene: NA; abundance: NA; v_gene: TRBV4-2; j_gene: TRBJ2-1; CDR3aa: CASRPQGVSYNEQFF; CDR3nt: TGTGCCAGCAGGCCACAGGGAGTCTCCTACAATGAGCAGTTCTTC
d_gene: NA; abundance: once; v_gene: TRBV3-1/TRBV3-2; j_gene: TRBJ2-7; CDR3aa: CASSLQGIPYEQYF; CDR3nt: TGTGCCAGCAGCCTGCAGGGTATCCCCTACGAGCAGTACTTC
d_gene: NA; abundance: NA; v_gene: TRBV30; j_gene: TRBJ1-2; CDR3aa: CAWIAYRSHGYTF; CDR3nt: TGTGCCTGGATCGCGTATAGGAGCCACGGCTACACCTTC
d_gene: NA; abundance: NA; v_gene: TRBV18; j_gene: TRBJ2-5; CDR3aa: CASSPPSIETQYF; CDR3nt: TGTGCCAGCTCACCACCTAGTATAGAGACCCAGTACTTC
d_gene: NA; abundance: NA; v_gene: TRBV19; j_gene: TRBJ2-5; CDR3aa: CASNQFGSQETQYF; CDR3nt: TGTGCCAGTAACCAGTTCGGGTCCCAAGAGACCCAGTACTTC
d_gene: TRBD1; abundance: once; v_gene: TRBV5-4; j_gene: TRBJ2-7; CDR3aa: CASNIGQGSPYEQYF; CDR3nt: TGTGCCAGCAACATTGGACAGGGGAGCCCCTACGAGCAGTACTTC
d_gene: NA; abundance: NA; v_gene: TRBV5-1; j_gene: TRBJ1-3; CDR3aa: CASSLTGASGNTIYF; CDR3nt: TGCGCCAGCAGCTTGACAGGAGCCTCTGGAAACACCATATATTTT
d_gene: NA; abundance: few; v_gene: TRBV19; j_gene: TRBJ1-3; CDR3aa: CASRRIGNTIYF; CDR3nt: TGTGCCAGCCGGAGGATTGGAAACACCATATATTTT
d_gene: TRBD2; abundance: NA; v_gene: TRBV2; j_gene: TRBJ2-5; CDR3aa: CASSGLAQETQYF; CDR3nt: TGTGCCAGCAGCGGACTAGCGCAAGAGACCCAGTACTTC
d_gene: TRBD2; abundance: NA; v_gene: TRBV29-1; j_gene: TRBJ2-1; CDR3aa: CSVRLAGAYNEQFF; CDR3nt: TGCAGCGTCAGACTAGCGGGAGCCTACAATGAGCAGTTCTTC
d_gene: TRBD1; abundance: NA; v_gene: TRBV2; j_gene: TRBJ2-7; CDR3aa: CASSELEGAAYEQYF; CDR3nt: TGTGCCAGCAGTGAATTAGAGGGGGCAGCTTACGAGCAGTACTTC
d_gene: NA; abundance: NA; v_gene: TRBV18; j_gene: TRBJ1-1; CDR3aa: CASSIQRDTEAFF; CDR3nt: TGTGCCAGCTCAATACAGCGGGACACTGAAGCTTTCTTT
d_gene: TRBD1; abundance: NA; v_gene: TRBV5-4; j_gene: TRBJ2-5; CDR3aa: CASSTQGDLQETQYF; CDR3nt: TGTGCCAGCAGTACCCAGGGGGACCTACAAGAGACCCAGTACTTC
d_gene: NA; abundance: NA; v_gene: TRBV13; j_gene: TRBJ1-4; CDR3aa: CASSSYRTAEKLFF; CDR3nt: TGTGCCAGCAGCTCCTACCGGACAGCTGAAAAACTGTTTTTT
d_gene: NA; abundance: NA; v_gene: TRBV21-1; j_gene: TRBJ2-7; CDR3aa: CASSKGGGTYEQYF; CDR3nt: TGTGCCAGCAGCAAAGGAGGAGGGACCTACGAGCAGTACTTC